This T cell receptor (beta chain) was identified in a study of shared clonotypes between healthy human individuals (dated by TCRdb to about 2020). With respect to the entire study: The cohort included a few men and two women between 18 and 49 years of age. Per donor, three plates each were used for CD4 naive and CD4 memory, two for CD8 naive, and one for CD8 memory. Each donor's leukapheresis produced roughly between roughly 0.85 and 10 billion PBMCs. The study deeply sequenced blood TCR repertoires of about 5 healthy adults to estimate repertoire size and the extent of clonotype sharing between individuals. To increase sequencing depth and limit assay-specific biases, TCR repertoire library preparation and sequencing were carried out by different laboratories using diverse techniques.

The donors were healthy, HIV-negative adults who had no recently reported acute infections or vaccinations. Only Caucasian adults living in Nashville, Tennessee, USA were represented among the donors. CD4+ T cells were enriched by magnetic negative selection, after which naive cells were positively selected on CD45RA and the negative fraction was taken as the memory subset. Blood was collected by leukapheresis, and PBMCs were isolated by Ficoll-Histopaque density gradient centrifugation and then cryopreserved in liquid nitrogen vapor phase. Purity and quantity of every magnetically sorted T cell population were checked by analytical flow cytometry. From each sorted fraction, genomic DNA was isolated and quantified by UV absorbance on a Nanodrop 2000c. Using the deep immunoSEQ assay, TCR CDR3 regions were amplified from genomic DNA by multiplex PCR. Genomic DNA extracted from each cell subset was distributed evenly over all wells of several immunoSEQ 96-well plates, and each plate served as one replicate. Each replicate PCR for sorted subsets received about 0.2 ug genomic DNA, equal to roughly 33,000 T cell genomes. The purified libraries were quantified using a Qubit 3.0 fluorometer, sized with a Bioanalyzer 2100, and then quantified again using the KAPA Library Quantification kit. A separate single-read 150-cycle Illumina NextSeq 550 flow cell was used to sequence each immunoSEQ 96-well plate. The original pipeline was this. Because the immunoSEQ output included only junctional sequences and no quality scores, the filtering could not be the same as the filtering used for full-length reads. To assign V/J genes and CDR3, sequences were annotated against IMGT germline references using PyIR, a Python wrapper for IgBLAST v1.9. Reads were filtered out if the reads had weak V/J assignments (E-value above 1e-6), no CDR3, stop codons, out-of-frame junctions, or ambiguous translated residues. A V3J clonotype was defined by an identical inferred V gene, J gene, and CDR3 amino acid sequence. Percentage overlap between repertoires was calculated by dividing the number of shared unique clonotypes by the size of the smaller repertoire. RTK rarefaction, the Chao1 estimator, and Recon v2.1 estimates of unobserved clonotypes were used to assess repertoire richness. For all TCRbeta clonotypes obtained by the gDNA method from four donors, generation probabilities were computed with OLGA. This is the immuneACCESS table as TCRdb keeps it, with only in-frame sequences that have V and J called. A part of the clones is gone; compared with another copy, unresolved V genes explain less than half, and the rest is unexplained. V and J calls and clone size are those listed in that table; D and trimming were worked out from the DNA. This sample comprises under 2,500,000 clones, approximately 94% of them detected only once. 0.1% to 0.15% of the sample goes to the ten largest clones.

V is shortened by 1 base, J by 0 bases, and the region joining them spans 12 bases. CDR1 LGHNA and CDR2 YSLEER are derived from the germline V gene. Inclusive of the bounding cysteine and phenylalanine, the CDR3 is 16 residues long. Just the 48-base CDR3 DNA is kept, in frame starting at base 1. Regarding this clone: This clone's antigen is unknown. Base qualities are not provided; no much larger clone lies one nucleotide away.

Broad study findings and their caveats: Sampling was limited to blood, and TCR repertoires in tissue likely differ from TCR repertoires in blood. The small number of donors limited the genetic and exposure-history diversity represented. Compared with non-shared clonotypes, clonotypes shared by all four sorted-subset donors had higher generation probabilities. Rarefaction of sorted-subset datasets indicated incomplete sequencing despite the large sequencing depth. Across a handful of donors, around 5% of naive CD4, more than 3% of naive CD8, approximately 2.5% of memory CD4, and under 0.45% of memory CD8 clonotypes were shared. Larger estimated clonotype richness was generally found for naive subsets than for memory subsets. Pairwise subsampling indicated that sequencing depth was expected to affect the degree of clonotype sharing among donors.

This chain joins TRBV4-3 to TRBJ1-2, with an unclear D gene assignment. The sequence derives from a young man in good health. The sequenced material came from naive CD4+ T cells sorted from blood. The cell subset or site tag for this specimen amounts to: CD45RA+ positively selected. CDR3 sequence: CASSQVWAGANYGYTF. The nucleotide sequence is given as TGCGCCAGCAGCCAAGTCTGGGCTGGAGCTAACTATGGCTACACCTTC.